The 8 T cell receptor beta chains below were found in one sample sequenced in a study of T-cell memory formation after mild COVID-19. Via MiXCR, TCRdb re-called the 5' RACE reads, giving one row per CDR3 protein. The table lists 190,000 or so distinct CDR3 sequences, 27% of them singletons. Sequenced sample: PBMCs or a T cell subset sorted from them (not recorded which). These receptors came from an adult woman who had mild COVID-19 (a few samples of this study predate the infection). Cell type and time point are not known.

The chain recombines TRBV6-2 or TRBV6-3 with TRBJ2-1, with unresolved D. Trimming pared 2 bases from V and 5 bases from J, leaving 13 bases between. Germline V gene sequence: CDR1 MNHEY, CDR2 SVGEGT. CDR3 size: 15 residues. In DNA form, the CDR3 reads TGTGCCAGCAGTTACCCCCCCGGGTGGGACAATGAGCAGTTCTTC. It codes for CASSYPPGWDNEQFF.

This chain connects TRBV6-2 or TRBV6-3 to TRBJ2-1, with 12 bases matching TRBD2. Germline V gives CDR1 MNHEY, CDR2 SVGEGT. This CDR3 comprises 18 residues. The ends lost 4 bases at V and 14 bases at J; junction bases unmatched: 21. The CDR3 region has the DNA TGTGCCAGCAGTTCCTGGACCCATCCTTCTAGCGGGAGGGGGACGAAGTTCTTC. It encodes CASSSWTHPSSGRGTKFF.

This clonotype was observed a handful of times. CDR3 coding DNA: TGTGCCAGCAGTTTACCAGGGGTGGTCACCGGGGAGCTGTTTTTT. Translated, it gives CASSLPGVVTGELFF. The chain links TRBV28 to TRBJ2-2, with a weak D call TRBD1 (6 bases). This CDR3 comprises 15 residues. The germline V and J ends were trimmed by 2 bases and 4 bases, with 11 bases remaining between them. Germline V lookup: CDR1 MDHEN, CDR2 SYDVKM.

The J gene is TRBJ1-1, the V gene TRBV12-3 or TRBV12-4; TRBD1 is a possible D gene (6 bases). This CDR3 is built from 14 residues. V dropped 5 bases and J dropped 5 bases, with 15 bases sitting between them. CDR3 bases: TGTGCCAGCAGTGCCCCGGGGAGGGGGACTGAAGCTTTCTTT. Translating gives CASSAPGRGTEAFF.

The rearrangement joins TRBV20-1 to TRBJ1-6, with 11 bases identical to TRBD1. Germline CDR1 DFQATT, CDR2 SNEGSKA (reference sequence). Germline trimming cut 2 bases from V and 10 bases from J; bases unmatched to any gene: 7. The CDR3 contains 15 residues. The CDR3 is CSARTGTGGNSPLHF. The CDR3 DNA sequence: TGCAGTGCTAGAACCGGGACAGGGGGGAACTCACCCCTCCACTTT.

This clonotype was detected only a few times. The gene calls are TRBV12-3 or TRBV12-4 and TRBJ2-2, with D unclear. The CDR3 sequence is 13 residues long. V dropped 5 bases and J dropped 6 bases, with 10 bases sitting between them. CDR3 sequence: CASSLRWAGELFF. In DNA, the CDR3 is TGTGCCAGCAGTCTACGGTGGGCCGGGGAGCTGTTTTTT.

In this sample, this clonotype turned up a few times. The chain employs TRBV25-1 and TRBJ2-4; D not resolved. V was cut by 1 base and J by 0 bases, with 16 bases left in between. CDR3 length: 18 amino acids. Germline V gene sequence: CDR1 MGHDK, CDR2 SYGVNS. The CDR3 reads CASSESVASPLAKNIQYF. The CDR3 coding sequence is TGTGCCAGCAGTGAATCGGTGGCCAGTCCCTTAGCCAAAAACATTCAGTACTTC.

This clonotype has only a few counts. This sequence joins TRBV9 and TRBJ2-4, with TRBD2 matching 13 bases. Per germline, CDR1 SGDLS and CDR2 YYNGEE. This CDR3 has 17 residues. Trimming at V came to 4 bases and at J to 5 bases, leaving 9 bases not matched to a gene. Here the CDR3 reads CASSPSLAGGRENIQYF. CDR3 coding DNA: TGTGCCAGCAGCCCCTCACTAGCGGGAGGGCGGGAAAACATTCAGTACTTC.